These T cell receptor beta chains were read from a single sample in a study of blood T cells in healthy people across ages. TCRdb analysed the 5' RACE reads with MiXCR anew, one entry per CDR3 protein. The data contain under 2,000,000 distinct CDR3 sequences, about 50% of them singletons. The sample consisted of blood. The origin of the receptors is a woman between 35 and 50 years old in good health. CDR3s include the opening cysteine and the closing phenylalanine or tryptophan. The D gene is left open where the match is weak. Where a row states a size, it is once, few, many or the class of an expanded clone; other rows omit it.

d_call	j_call	clone_size	v_call	cdr3_aa	cdr3_nt
.	TRBJ1-2	.	TRBV4-2	CASSQETAGANYGYTF	TGTGCCAGCAGCCAAGAGACTGCGGGGGCTAACTATGGCTACACCTTC
.	TRBJ2-7	few	TRBV12-3/TRBV12-4	CASSTGNTYEQYF	TGTGCCAGCAGTACTGGGAACACCTACGAGCAGTACTTC
TRBD1	TRBJ2-5	.	TRBV29-1	CSVGVGQGQETQYF	TGCAGCGTTGGTGTAGGACAGGGACAAGAGACCCAGTACTTC
TRBD1	TRBJ2-3	few	TRBV4-2	CASSSGTGRVDTQYF	TGTGCCAGCAGCTCCGGGACAGGGCGTGTTGATACGCAGTATTTT
TRBD1	TRBJ2-7	.	TRBV9	CASSPQDRPTYEQYF	TGTGCCAGCAGCCCACAGGACAGGCCCACCTACGAGCAGTACTTC
TRBD1	TRBJ2-1	.	TRBV5-6	CASSPTGTGFANEQFF	TGTGCCAGCAGCCCAACCGGGACAGGGTTTGCCAATGAGCAGTTCTTC
TRBD2	TRBJ2-1	.	TRBV6-1	CASSLLGVAGTLGNEQFF	TGTGCCAGCAGCCTCCTGGGGGTAGCGGGGACCCTAGGCAATGAGCAGTTCTTC
.	TRBJ2-3	few	TRBV6-2/TRBV6-3	CASSYSGLVATQYF	TGTGCCAGCAGTTACTCGGGACTTGTGGCTACGCAGTATTTT
.	TRBJ1-1	.	TRBV29-1	CSVEALPEAFF	TGCAGCGTTGAAGCCCTCCCTGAAGCTTTCTTT
.	TRBJ2-4	.	TRBV20-1	CSAPWQGDSNIQYF	TGCAGTGCCCCCTGGCAGGGCGATAGCAACATTCAGTACTTC
.	TRBJ2-5	.	TRBV6-5	CASSTRQPQYNEQYF	TGTGCCAGCAGTACCCGACAGCCCCAATACAATGAGCAGTACTTC
TRBD2	TRBJ2-3	.	TRBV6-1	CASSEGTSFADTQYF	TGTGCCAGCAGTGAAGGGACTAGCTTCGCAGATACGCAGTATTTT
.	TRBJ2-7	.	TRBV28	CASSGDRYEQYF	TGTGCCAGCAGCGGAGACAGGTACGAGCAGTACTTC
TRBD1	TRBJ2-1	.	TRBV2	CASSRTGGPLSEQFF	TGTGCCAGCAGCCGCACAGGGGGCCCGTTAAGTGAGCAGTTCTTC
TRBD1	TRBJ2-3	.	TRBV5-1	CASSLLRGQGDTQYF	TGCGCCAGCAGCTTATTAAGGGGGCAGGGAGATACGCAGTATTTT
TRBD1	TRBJ2-1	few	TRBV12-3/TRBV12-4	CASSLGDRGEQFF	TGTGCCAGCAGTTTGGGGGACAGGGGTGAGCAGTTCTTC
.	TRBJ2-1	few	TRBV12-3/TRBV12-4	CASSSTSTGFDEQFF	TGTGCCAGCAGTTCAACTAGCACCGGGTTCGATGAGCAGTTCTTC
TRBD1	TRBJ2-7	.	TRBV6-5	CASRHRGRGNHEQYF	TGTGCCAGCAGACACAGGGGGCGCGGGAACCACGAGCAGTACTTC
.	TRBJ1-1	.	TRBV29-1	CSVDKQGGVNTEAFF	TGCAGCGTTGATAAGCAGGGAGGCGTGAACACTGAAGCTTTCTTT
TRBD1	TRBJ2-7	.	TRBV20-1	CSARRDSRPYEQYF	TGCAGTGCTAGAAGGGACAGCAGGCCCTACGAGCAGTACTTC
TRBD1	TRBJ2-5	.	TRBV28	CASRFRQGTGQYF	TGTGCCAGCAGATTCCGACAGGGGACGGGGCAGTACTTC
.	TRBJ2-1	few	TRBV14	CASSQVYREQFF	TGTGCCAGCAGCCAAGTCTATCGTGAGCAGTTCTTC
.	TRBJ2-2	.	TRBV12-3/TRBV12-4	CASRRVGTGELFF	TGTGCCAGCAGACGGGTGGGCACCGGGGAGCTGTTTTTT
TRBD2	TRBJ2-1	few	TRBV5-1	CASSSIAGLNNEQFF	TGCGCCAGCAGCTCCATAGCGGGGCTGAACAATGAGCAGTTCTTC
TRBD1	TRBJ2-5	.	TRBV20-1	CSADTGGYGYF	TGCAGTGCGGACACAGGGGGGTACGGGTACTTC
TRBD2	TRBJ2-1	.	TRBV6-2/TRBV6-3	CASSYWTSGSYNEQFF	TGTGCCAGCAGTTACTGGACTAGCGGTTCCTACAATGAGCAGTTCTTC
TRBD2	TRBJ2-7	.	TRBV20-1	CSATGTSGAYEQYF	TGCAGTGCTACCGGGACTAGCGGCGCCTACGAGCAGTACTTC
TRBD2	TRBJ2-1	few	TRBV7-3	CASSFSGGREQFF	TGTGCCAGCAGCTTTAGCGGGGGGCGAGAGCAGTTCTTC
.	TRBJ1-2	.	TRBV28	CASSLGRELNYGYTF	TGTGCCAGCAGTTTAGGCAGGGAATTAAATTATGGCTACACCTTC
TRBD2	TRBJ2-1	.	TRBV10-3	CAISRTSDYNEQFF	TGTGCCATCAGTCGGACTAGCGACTACAATGAGCAGTTCTTC
.	TRBJ2-5	.	TRBV5-1	CASSTATGGETQYF	TGCGCCAGCAGCACTGCGACAGGTGGAGAGACCCAGTACTTC
TRBD2	TRBJ2-5	.	TRBV20-1	CSARVGSGGQETQYF	TGCAGTGCTAGAGTTGGTAGCGGGGGCCAAGAGACCCAGTACTTC
TRBD1	TRBJ1-5	.	TRBV7-8	CASRSGTGAQPQHF	TGTGCCAGCAGATCCGGGACAGGGGCTCAGCCCCAGCATTTT
.	TRBJ2-5	.	TRBV4-3	CASSQEGKRGFSYNEQYF	TGCGCCAGCAGCCAAGAAGGCAAGCGCGGCTTCTCCTACAATGAGCAGTACTTC
TRBD1	TRBJ2-1	.	TRBV5-1	CASTPGTEYNEQFF	TGCGCCAGCACACCCGGGACAGAATACAATGAGCAGTTCTTC
.	TRBJ2-5	.	TRBV6-5	CASSYTRGETQYF	TGTGCCAGCAGTTACACTAGGGGCGAGACCCAGTACTTC
.	TRBJ1-6	once	TRBV5-1	CASSFEGIGSPLHF	TGCGCCAGCAGCTTTGAAGGAATTGGTTCACCCCTCCACTTT
.	TRBJ2-7	.	TRBV9	CASSVAVGGEQYF	TGTGCCAGCAGCGTAGCTGTCGGGGGAGAGCAGTACTTC
TRBD1	TRBJ2-7	few	TRBV7-9	CASSLGQGAWYEQYF	TGTGCCAGCAGCTTAGGACAGGGGGCATGGTACGAGCAGTACTTC